The clone carrying this T cell receptor (beta chain) showed up many times. Its target is not known. The data originate from a study of response to subunit inactivated influenza vaccine. Study outcomes and limitations: Each seasonal influenza vaccination, the authors suggested, recruits few new T cells.

Each CDR3 protein is one row after TCRdb ran MiXCR on the RT-PCR reads. The repertoire includes approximately 530,000 distinct CDR3 sequences, around 7.9% of them detected once, and around 14% sits in the top ten. This clonotype was sampled from a man in his fifties or sixties who received an inactivated influenza vaccine. The sample here was PBMCs from blood, taken around 2 years after vaccination.

The CDR3 reads CASSSDRANTEAFF. For the CDR3, the DNA is TGCGCCAGCAGCTCGGACAGGGCCAACACTGAAGCTTTCTTT. The genes are TRBV5-1 and TRBJ1-1; 8 positions match TRBD1. This CDR3 has 14 residues. J was trimmed by 2 bases and V by 3 bases; bases with no gene match: 3. Germline V gives CDR1 SGHRS, CDR2 YFSETQ.